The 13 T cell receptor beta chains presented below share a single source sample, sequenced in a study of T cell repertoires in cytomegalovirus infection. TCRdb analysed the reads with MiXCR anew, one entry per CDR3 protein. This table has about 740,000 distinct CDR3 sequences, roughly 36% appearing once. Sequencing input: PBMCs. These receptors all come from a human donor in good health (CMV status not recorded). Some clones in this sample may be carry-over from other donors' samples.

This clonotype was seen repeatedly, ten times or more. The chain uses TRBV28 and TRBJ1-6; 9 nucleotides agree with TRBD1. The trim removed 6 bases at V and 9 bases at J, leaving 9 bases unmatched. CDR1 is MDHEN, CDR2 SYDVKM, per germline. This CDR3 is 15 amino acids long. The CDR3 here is CASSTDGTGFSPLHF. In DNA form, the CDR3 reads TGTGCCAGCAGCACTGACGGGACAGGGTTTTCACCCCTCCACTTT.

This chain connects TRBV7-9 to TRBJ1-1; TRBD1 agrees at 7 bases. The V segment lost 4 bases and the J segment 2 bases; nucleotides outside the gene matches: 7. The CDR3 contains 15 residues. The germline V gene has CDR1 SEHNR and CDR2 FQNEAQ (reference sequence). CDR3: CASSSQGTVNTEAFF. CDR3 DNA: TGTGCCAGCAGCTCGCAAGGGACAGTCAACACTGAAGCTTTCTTT.

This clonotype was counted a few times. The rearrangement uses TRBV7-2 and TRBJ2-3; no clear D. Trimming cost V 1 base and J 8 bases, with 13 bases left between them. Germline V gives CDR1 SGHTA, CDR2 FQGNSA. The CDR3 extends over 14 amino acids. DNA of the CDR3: TGTGCCAGCAGCTTAGAAGGCCCCCGGATTACGCAGTATTTT. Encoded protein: CASSLEGPRITQYF. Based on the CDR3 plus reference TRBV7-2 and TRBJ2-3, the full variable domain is GAGVSQSPSNKVTEKGKDVELRCDPISGHTALYWYRQSLGQGLEFLIYFQGNSAPDKSGLPSDRFSAERTGGSVSTLTIQRTQQEDSAVYLCASSLEGPRITQYFGPGTRLTVL.

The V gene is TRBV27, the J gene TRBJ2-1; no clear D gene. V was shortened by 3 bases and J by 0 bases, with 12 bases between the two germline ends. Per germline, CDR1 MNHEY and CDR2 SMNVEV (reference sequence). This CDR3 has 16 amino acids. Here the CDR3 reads CASSLYFSSSYNEQFF. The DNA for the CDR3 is TGTGCCAGCAGTTTGTACTTTTCTAGCTCCTACAATGAGCAGTTCTTC.

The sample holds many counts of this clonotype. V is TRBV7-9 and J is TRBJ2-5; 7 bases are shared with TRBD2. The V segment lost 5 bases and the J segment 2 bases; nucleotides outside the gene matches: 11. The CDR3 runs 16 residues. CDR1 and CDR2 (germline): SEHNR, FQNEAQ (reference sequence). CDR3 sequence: CASSPPGGRLQETQYF. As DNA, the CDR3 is TGTGCCAGCAGCCCGCCGGGAGGACGGCTACAAGAGACCCAGTACTTC.

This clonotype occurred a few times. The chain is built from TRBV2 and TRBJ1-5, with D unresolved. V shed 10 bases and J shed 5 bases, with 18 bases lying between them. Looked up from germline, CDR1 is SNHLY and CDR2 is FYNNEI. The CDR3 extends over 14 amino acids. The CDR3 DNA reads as TGTGCCATCGCCTACGGACCCTATCATCAGCCCCAGCATTTT. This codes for CAIAYGPYHQPQHF.

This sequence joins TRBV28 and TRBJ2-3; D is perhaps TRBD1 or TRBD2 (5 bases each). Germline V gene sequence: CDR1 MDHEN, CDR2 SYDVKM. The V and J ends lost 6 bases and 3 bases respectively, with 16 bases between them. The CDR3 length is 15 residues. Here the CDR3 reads CASRAAGKITDTQYF. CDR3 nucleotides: TGTGCCAGCAGAGCGGCAGGGAAAATAACAGATACGCAGTATTTT.

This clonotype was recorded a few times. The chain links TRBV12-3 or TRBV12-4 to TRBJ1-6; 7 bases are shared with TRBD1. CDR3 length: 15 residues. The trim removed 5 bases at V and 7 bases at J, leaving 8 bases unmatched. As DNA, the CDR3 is TGTGCCAGCAGTGCCACAGGGGTGGGAAATTCACCCCTCCACTTT. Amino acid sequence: CASSATGVGNSPLHF.

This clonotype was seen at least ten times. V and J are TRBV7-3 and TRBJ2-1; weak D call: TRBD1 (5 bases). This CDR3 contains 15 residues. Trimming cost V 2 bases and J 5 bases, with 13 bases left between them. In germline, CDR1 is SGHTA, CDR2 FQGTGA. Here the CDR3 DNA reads TGTGCCAGCAGCTTATTTCCAGGGTCTAACAATGAGCAGTTCTTC. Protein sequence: CASSLFPGSNNEQFF.

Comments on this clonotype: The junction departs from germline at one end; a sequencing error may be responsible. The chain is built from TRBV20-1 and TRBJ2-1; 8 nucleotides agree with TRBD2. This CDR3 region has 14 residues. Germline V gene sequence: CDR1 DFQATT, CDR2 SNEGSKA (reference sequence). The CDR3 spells CSSRPGRGDDDTFF. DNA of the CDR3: TGCAGTTCTAGGCCAGGGCGGGGGGACGATGATACGTTCTTC.

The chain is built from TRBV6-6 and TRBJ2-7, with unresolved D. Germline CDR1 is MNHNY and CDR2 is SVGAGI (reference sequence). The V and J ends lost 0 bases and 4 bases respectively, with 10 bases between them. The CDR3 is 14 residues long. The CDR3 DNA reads TGTGCCAGCAGTTACTCGCTCTCGCAATACGAGCAGTACTTC. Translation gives CASSYSLSQYEQYF.

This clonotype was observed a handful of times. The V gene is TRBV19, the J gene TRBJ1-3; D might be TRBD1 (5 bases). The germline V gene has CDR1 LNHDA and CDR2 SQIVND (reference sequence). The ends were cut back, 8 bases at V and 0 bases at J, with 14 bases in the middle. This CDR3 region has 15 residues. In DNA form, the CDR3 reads TGTGCCAGTTGGGACTCAAGGGGCTCTGGAAACACCATATATTTT. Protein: CASWDSRGSGNTIYF. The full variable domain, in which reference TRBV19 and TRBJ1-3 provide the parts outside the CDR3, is DGGITQSPKYLFRKEGQNVTLSCEQNLNHDAMYWYRQDPGQGLRLIYYSQIVNDFQKGDIAEGYSVSREKKESFPLTVTSAQKNPTAFYLCASWDSRGSGNTIYFGEGSWLTVV.

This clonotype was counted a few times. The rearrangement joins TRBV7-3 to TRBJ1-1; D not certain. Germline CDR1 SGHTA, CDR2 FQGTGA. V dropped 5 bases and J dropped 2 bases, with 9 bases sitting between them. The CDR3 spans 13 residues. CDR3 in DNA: TGTGCCAGCAGCGCCCGGCCTAACACTGAAGCTTTCTTT. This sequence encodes CASSARPNTEAFF.